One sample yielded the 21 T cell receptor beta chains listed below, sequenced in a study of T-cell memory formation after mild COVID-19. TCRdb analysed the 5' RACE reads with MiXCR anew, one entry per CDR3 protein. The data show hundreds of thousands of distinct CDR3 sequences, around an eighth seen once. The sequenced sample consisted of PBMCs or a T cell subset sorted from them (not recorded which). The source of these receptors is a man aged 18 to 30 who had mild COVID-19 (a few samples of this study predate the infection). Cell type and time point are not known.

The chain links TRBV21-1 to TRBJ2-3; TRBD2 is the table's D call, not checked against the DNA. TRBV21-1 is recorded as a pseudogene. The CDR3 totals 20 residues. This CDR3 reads CASSNRTAGAKRKSTDTQYF. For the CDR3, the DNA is TGTGCCAGCAGCAATAGGACTGCGGGGGCCAAACGGAAGAGCACAGATACGCAGTATTTT.

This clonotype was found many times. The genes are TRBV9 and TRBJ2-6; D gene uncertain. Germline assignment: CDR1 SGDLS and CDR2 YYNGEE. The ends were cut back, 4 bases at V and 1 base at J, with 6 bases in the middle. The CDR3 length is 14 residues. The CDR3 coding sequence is TGTGCCAGCAGCCCGTTATCTGGGGCCAACGTCCTGACTTTC. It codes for CASSPLSGANVLTF.

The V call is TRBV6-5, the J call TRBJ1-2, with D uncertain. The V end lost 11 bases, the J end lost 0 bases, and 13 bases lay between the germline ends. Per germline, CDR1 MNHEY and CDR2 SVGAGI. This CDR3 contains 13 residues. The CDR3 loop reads CAAGNGPNYGYTF. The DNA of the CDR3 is TGTGCCGCCGGAAACGGACCTAACTATGGCTACACCTTC.

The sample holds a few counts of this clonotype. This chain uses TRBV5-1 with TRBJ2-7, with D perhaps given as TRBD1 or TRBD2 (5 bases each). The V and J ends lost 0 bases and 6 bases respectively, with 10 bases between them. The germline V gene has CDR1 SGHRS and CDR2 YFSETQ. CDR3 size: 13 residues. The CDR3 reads CASSLAGTFEQYF. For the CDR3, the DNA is TGCGCCAGCAGCTTGGCAGGGACGTTCGAGCAGTACTTC.

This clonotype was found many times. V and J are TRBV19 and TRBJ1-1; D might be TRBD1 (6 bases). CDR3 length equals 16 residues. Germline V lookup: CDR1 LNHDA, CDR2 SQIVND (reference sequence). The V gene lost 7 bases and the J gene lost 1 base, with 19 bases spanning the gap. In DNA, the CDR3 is TGTGCCAGTACCCGGCCAGGGGAGGATGGGAACACTGAAGCTTTCTTT. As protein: CASTRPGEDGNTEAFF.

The CDR3 sequence is CASSLGGGAGNTIYF. CDR3 coding DNA: TGTGCCAGCAGCCTCGGCGGGGGAGCTGGAAACACCATATATTTT. The chain recombines TRBV3-1 with TRBJ1-3; possible D gene TRBD1, 5 bases. Germline V gene lookup returns CDR1 LGHDT and CDR2 YNNKEL (reference sequence). This CDR3 comprises 15 residues. V was clipped by 4 bases and J by 2 bases, with 12 bases between them.

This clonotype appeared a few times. CDR3 amino acids: CASSLSPGYKEGYTF. In DNA, the CDR3 is TGTGCCAGCAGCTTGTCGCCAGGGTATAAGGAAGGCTACACCTTC. The chain carries TRBV5-4 and TRBJ1-2; maybe TRBD1 (5 bases). The germline V and J ends were trimmed by 1 base and 8 bases, with 18 bases remaining between them. The CDR3 has 15 residues. CDR1 is SGHNT, CDR2 YYREEE, per germline (reference sequence).

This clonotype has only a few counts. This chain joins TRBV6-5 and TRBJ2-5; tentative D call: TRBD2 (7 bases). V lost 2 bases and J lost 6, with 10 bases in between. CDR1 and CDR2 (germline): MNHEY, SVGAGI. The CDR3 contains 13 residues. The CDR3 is CASSYRGAQTQYF. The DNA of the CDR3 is TGTGCCAGCAGTTACCGGGGGGCGCAGACCCAGTACTTC.

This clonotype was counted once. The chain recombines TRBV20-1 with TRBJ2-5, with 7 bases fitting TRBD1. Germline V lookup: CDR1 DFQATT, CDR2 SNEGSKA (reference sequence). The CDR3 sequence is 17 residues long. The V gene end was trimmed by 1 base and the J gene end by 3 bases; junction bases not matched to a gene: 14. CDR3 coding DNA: TGCAGTGCTAGAGGTGGTATGACAGGGAATGTAAAAGAGACCCAGTACTTC. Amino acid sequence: CSARGGMTGNVKETQYF.

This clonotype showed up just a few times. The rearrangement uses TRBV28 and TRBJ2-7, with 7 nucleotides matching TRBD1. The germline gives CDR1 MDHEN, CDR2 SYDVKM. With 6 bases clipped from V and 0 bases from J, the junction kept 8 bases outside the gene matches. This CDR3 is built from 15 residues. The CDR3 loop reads CASRSGQRSSYEQYV. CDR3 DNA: TGTGCCAGCAGGTCGGGACAGAGAAGCTCCTACGAGCAGTACGTC.

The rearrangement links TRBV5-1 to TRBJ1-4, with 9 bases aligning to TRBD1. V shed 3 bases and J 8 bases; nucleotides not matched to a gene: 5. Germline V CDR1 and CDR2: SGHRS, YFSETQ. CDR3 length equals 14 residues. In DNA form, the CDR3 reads TGCGCCAGCAGCTGGGACAGGGAGGCGGAAAAACTGTTTTTT. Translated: CASSWDREAEKLFF. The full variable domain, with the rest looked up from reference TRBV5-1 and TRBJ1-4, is KAGVTQTPRYLIKTRGQQVTLSCSPISGHRSVSWYQQTPGQGLQFLFEYFSETQRNKGNFPGRFSGRQFSNSRSEMNVSTLELGDSALYLCASSWDREAEKLFFGSGTQLSVL.

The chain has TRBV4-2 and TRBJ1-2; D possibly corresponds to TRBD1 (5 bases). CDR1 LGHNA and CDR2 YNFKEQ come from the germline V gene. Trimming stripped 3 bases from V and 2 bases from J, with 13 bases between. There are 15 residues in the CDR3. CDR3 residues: CASSQERDGNYGYTF. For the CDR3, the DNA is TGTGCCAGCAGCCAGGAACGGGACGGCAACTATGGCTACACCTTC.

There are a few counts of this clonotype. CDR3: CASSLSDRLGKGYTF. Written as DNA, the CDR3 is TGTGCCAGCAGTTTATCAGACAGGCTCGGGAAGGGCTACACCTTC. The chain is built from TRBV27 and TRBJ1-2; possibly TRBD1 for D (6 bases). CDR1 is MNHEY and CDR2 is SMNVEV in the germline V gene (reference sequence). CDR3 length equals 15 residues. The ends were cut back, 0 bases at V and 8 bases at J, with 16 bases in the middle.

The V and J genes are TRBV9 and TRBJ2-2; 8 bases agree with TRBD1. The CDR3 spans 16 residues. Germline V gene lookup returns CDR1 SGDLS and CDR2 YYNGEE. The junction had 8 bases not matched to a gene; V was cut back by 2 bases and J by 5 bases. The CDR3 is CASSVSGTGGTGELFF. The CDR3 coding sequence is TGTGCCAGCAGCGTTTCGGGGACAGGAGGGACCGGGGAGCTGTTTTTT.

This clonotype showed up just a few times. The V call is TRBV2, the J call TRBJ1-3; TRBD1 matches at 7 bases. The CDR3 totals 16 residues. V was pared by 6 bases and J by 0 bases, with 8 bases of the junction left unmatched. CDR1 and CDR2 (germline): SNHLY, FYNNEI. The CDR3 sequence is CASRTGSTLSGNTIYF. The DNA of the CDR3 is TGTGCCAGCAGGACAGGGTCTACCCTCTCTGGAAACACCATATATTTT.

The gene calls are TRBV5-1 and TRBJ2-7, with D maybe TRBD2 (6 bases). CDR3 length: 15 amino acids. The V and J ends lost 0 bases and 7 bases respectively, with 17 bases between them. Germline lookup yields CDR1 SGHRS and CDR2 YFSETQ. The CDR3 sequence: CASSLAIGLRGEQYV. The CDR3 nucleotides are TGCGCCAGCAGCTTGGCCATCGGGCTCCGGGGGGAGCAGTACGTC.

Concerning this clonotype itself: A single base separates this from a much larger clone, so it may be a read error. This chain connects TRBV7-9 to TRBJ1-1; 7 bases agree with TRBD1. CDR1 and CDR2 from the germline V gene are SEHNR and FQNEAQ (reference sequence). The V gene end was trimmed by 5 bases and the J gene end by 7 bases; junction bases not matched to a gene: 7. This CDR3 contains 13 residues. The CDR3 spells CASSPGGSSEAFF. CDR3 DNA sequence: TGTGCCAGCAGCCCAGGGGGTTCGAGTGAAGCTTTCTTT.

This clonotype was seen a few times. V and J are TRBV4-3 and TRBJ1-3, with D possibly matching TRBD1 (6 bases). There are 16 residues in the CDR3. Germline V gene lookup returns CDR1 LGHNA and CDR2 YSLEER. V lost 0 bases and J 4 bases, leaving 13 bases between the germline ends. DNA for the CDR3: TGCGCCAGCAGCCAAGATAACAGGGCGGGGGGAAACACCATATATTTT. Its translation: CASSQDNRAGGNTIYF.

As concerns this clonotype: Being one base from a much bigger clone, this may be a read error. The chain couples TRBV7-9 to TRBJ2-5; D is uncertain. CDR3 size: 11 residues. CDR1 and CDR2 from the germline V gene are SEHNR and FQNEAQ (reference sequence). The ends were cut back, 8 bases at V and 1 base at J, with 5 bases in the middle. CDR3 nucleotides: TGTGCCAGCCATGGCCAAGAGACCCAGTACTTC. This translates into CASHGQETQYF.

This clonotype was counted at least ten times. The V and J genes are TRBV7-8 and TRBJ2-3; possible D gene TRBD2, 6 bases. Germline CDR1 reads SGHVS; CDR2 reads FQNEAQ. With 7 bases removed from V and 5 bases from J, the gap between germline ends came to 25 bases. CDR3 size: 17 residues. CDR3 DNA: TGTGCCAGCAACCCCCGTGCCCCCCGGCGGGGTATAGATACGCAGTATTTT. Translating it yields CASNPRAPRRGIDTQYF.

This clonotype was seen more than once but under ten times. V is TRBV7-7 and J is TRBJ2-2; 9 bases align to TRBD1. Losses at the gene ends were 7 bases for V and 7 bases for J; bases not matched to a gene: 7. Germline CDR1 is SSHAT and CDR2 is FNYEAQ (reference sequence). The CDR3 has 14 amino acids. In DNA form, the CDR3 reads TGTGCCAGCACCCAGGACAGGGGCGACGGGGAGCTGTTTTTT. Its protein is CASTQDRGDGELFF. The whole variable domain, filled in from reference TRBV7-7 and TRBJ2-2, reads GAGVSQSPRYKVTKRGQDVTLRCDPISSHATLYWYQQALGQGPEFLTYFNYEAQPDKSGLPSDRFSAERPEGSISTLTIQRTEQRDSAMYRCASTQDRGDGELFFGEGSRLTVL.